This T cell receptor beta chain comes out of a study of identical twins. Using its own MiXCR run on the 5' RACE reads, TCRdb lists one record per CDR3 protein. The repertoire includes fewer than 500,000 distinct CDR3 sequences, 20% to 25% of them detected once, and roughly 3% sits in the top ten. Regarding the study as a whole: Surplus twin overlap in beta out-of-frame sequences was less pronounced.

Comments on this clonotype: Antigen: not known.

Donors uniformly comprised healthy Caucasians. Germline V gene data show CDR1 as SGHDT and CDR2 as YYEEEE. CDR3 length: 19 residues. V lost 3 bases to trimming and J lost 9 bases; unmatched junction nucleotides: 20. The sample also formed part of further work on T cells expressing NK-cell markers. That study adds: Of the CD8+ T cell pool in 6 or 7 donors, about 1.0-8% was accounted for by dominant NKG2C+ clonotypes.

This sequence originates from a woman younger than 30 in good health. The sequenced material came from CD4+ T cells sorted from blood. This chain uses TRBV5-6 with TRBJ2-1; 11 bases map to TRBD2. This CDR3 reads CASSSKLEIAGGIWGEQFF. CDR3 bases: TGTGCCAGCAGCTCCAAATTAGAGATAGCGGGAGGGATCTGGGGTGAGCAGTTCTTC.